The source of this TCR beta chain is a study of breast tumors, draining lymph nodes, adjacent tissues. Study observations and caveats: Tumors had less TCR diversity than lymph nodes, more than nontumor tissue. That most tumor T cells come from lymph nodes remained unproven.

Samples came from axillary lymph nodes draining the breast cancer. This clonotype showed up many times. The antigen remains undetermined. Germline lookup yields CDR1 SGHKS and CDR2 YYEKEE (reference sequence). Trimming removed 4 bases at V and 3 bases at J, with 14 bases between. The CDR3 extends over 14 amino acids. TCRdb independently ran MiXCR on the multiplex PCR reads; one entry per CDR3 protein. The sample lists approximately 190,000 distinct CDR3 sequences, around a third occurring once. The rearrangement joins TRBV5-5 to TRBJ2-7; the D is unclear. The TCR comes from a female donor with breast cancer. Some clones in this sample may be carry-over from other donors' samples. Sequenced material: axillary lymph node tissue. The CDR3 sequence: CASSQGRMIYEQYF. DNA for the CDR3: TGTGCCAGCAGCCAAGGACGCATGATCTACGAGCAGTACTTC.